The present T cell receptor (beta chain) was sequenced within a study of T-cell reconstitution after alpha-beta-depleted transplantation in children. The V end lost 5 bases, the J end lost 6 bases, and 10 bases lay between the germline ends. CDR3 length: 12 residues. The TCRbeta library was prepared with unique molecular identifiers. TCRdb recomputed calls from the PCR reads with MiXCR, one row per CDR3 protein. The sample has about 500,000 distinct CDR3 sequences; about 31% are singletons. This clonotype has more than one count but fewer than ten. This chain uses TRBV12-3 or TRBV12-4 with TRBJ1-1, with D unresolved. This TCR was sampled from a human donor who donated a stem cell graft to a child with aplastic anemia. The source was PBMCs from the stem cell graft donor, collected from the stem cell graft. The CDR3 bases are TGTGCCAGCAGTCCAATTATTGCTGAAGCTTTCTTT. The encoded protein is CASSPIIAEAFF.